The 3 T cell receptor beta chains below all came from one sample that was sequenced in a study of CD8+ T cells in alopecia areata (dated by TCRdb to 2017 to 2018). The library was produced with the immunoSEQ multiplex PCR assay. To provide template for TCR sequencing, every sample had RNA extracted and reverse transcribed into cDNA. Entries here come from immuneACCESS through TCRdb and include only in-frame sequences with V and J called. Some clones fail to appear in such tables; in the studies checked, an unresolved V gene covers under half of the shortfall, and the cause of the remainder is unknown. Counted in this sample were under 300,000 clones; 67% of them appeared once. The ten largest make up around 1.2% of the sample. The time point label, as the study defines it: baseline before oral tofacitinib. The sample was CD4+ T cells sorted from blood, taken at week 0. These receptor sequences come from a human donor with alopecia areata.

This sequence joins TRBV7-2 and TRBJ1-6; D is undetermined. This CDR3 spans 15 amino acids. The ends were cut back, 5 bases at V and 9 bases at J, with 17 bases in the middle. Germline CDR1 SGHTA, CDR2 FQGNSA. In nucleotides, the CDR3 is TGTGCCAGCAGCCCCCTGTCCCCGGGTGGTTCACCCCTCCACTTT. Its translation is CASSPLSPGGSPLHF.

There are a few counts of this clone. The chain is built from TRBV29-1 and TRBJ1-1; D gene unclear. V was shortened by 7 bases and J by 4 bases, with 16 bases between the two germline ends. The CDR3 length is 13 residues. Germline V gene sequence: CDR1 SQVTM, CDR2 ANQGSEA. In DNA, the CDR3 is TGCAGCGCCCAAATCGGGTTCGGCACTGAAGCTTTCTTT. Amino acids: CSAQIGFGTEAFF.

The chain recombines TRBV29-1 with TRBJ2-1; 8 bases line up with TRBD1. The CDR3 length is 14 residues. Germline V gene lookup returns CDR1 SQVTM and CDR2 ANQGSEA. The ends lost 4 bases at V and 5 bases at J; junction bases unmatched: 7. Here the CDR3 reads CSVVVQGANNEQFF. The CDR3 DNA is TGCAGCGTTGTCGTCCAGGGGGCTAACAATGAGCAGTTCTTC.